This entry features one T cell receptor (beta chain) sequence. Its antigen is not yet known. No much larger clone is present one base from it, and per-base qualities are unavailable. Another Seattle source contributed samples from volunteer blood donors who had recovered from COVID-19. Each collaborating institution followed its own protocols to collect whole blood in K2EDTA tubes. For TCRbeta analysis, collaborators shipped samples as frozen whole blood, isolated PBMCs, or DNA extracted from either of those sample types. This sample was included in a study of blood T cell repertoires in COVID-19 (dated by TCRdb to the early 2020s). For the wider study: Samples covering the acute and convalescent phases of COVID-19 were provided by collaborators in the United States, Italy and Spain. The material from the prospective study consisted of cDNA or gDNA derived from T cells, B-cell-depleted T cells, or PBMCs. The dataset comprised deeply sampled blood TCRbeta repertoires from subjects exposed to, actively infected with, or recovered from COVID-19. The repertoires were released in a freely available public database meant as a resource for research on the immune response to SARS-CoV-2. Samples came from the ongoing ImmuneRACE study (first 160 participants) plus 1,254 subjects from 6 global collaborators. Nearly every sample came with metadata listing a de-identified subject ID, COVID-19 status, age in years and sex. Where available, HLA class I and class II types were obtained from metadata supplied by the sample provider rather than from assay-based typing.

The immunoSEQ Assay, a bias-controlled multiplex PCR, was used to amplify TCRbeta CDR3 regions from genomic DNA. The paper's processing steps were these. Within the assay, amplification of reference gene primers was used to estimate how many nucleated cells each sample contained. To quantify the absolute abundance of each unique TCRbeta CDR3 rearrangement, sequence reads were collapsed and filtered. For each sample, productive Simpson clonality was calculated as the square root of Simpson's diversity index across productive rearrangements. TCRdb retrieved this table from immuneACCESS and kept in-frame rearrangements only. Not all clones are present; in checked studies, unresolved V genes account for under half, and no reason is known for the remainder. That table is the source of V, J and clone size, and D and trimming were worked out from the DNA. The table for this sample lists 250,000 to 350,000 clones; 70% to 90% of them were counted only once. 2% to 2.5% of the sample belongs to the ten largest clones.

Results and caveats for the whole study, not just this receptor: How much clinical and demographic metadata was included differed by source and by participant, and the metadata was provided uncurated.

The germline V gene (reference sequence) specifies LGHDT as CDR1 and YNNKEL as CDR2. Taken from cysteine to phenylalanine, the CDR3 has 16 residues. The only DNA kept is the CDR3, 48 bases in frame from the first base. V ends up 4 bases short and J 12 bases short, with an unmatched junction base count of 17. This receptor chain uses TRBV3-1 (or the pseudogene TRBV3-2) and TRBJ2-1; 8 bases in between match TRBD2. The sequenced material came from peripheral blood. This receptor was obtained from a woman under 40 who had recovered from COVID-19. The nucleotide sequence reads TGTGCCAGCAGCCCACGGTCCAGGACTAGCAGTCGAGGGCAGTTCTTC. Its product reads: CASSPRSRTSSRGQFF.